This T cell receptor (beta chain) was captured by sequencing in a study of shared clonotypes between healthy human individuals. Clones were read by immunoSEQ multiplex PCR, and TCRdb kept only the in-frame ones, dropping some. This sample yields about 700,000 clones, of which approximately 79% are seen a single time; over 1.5% belongs to the top ten. The sample comprised memory CD4+ T cells sorted from blood. The subset is: CD45RA-negative fraction. The clonotype comes from a woman between 25 and 40 years old in good health.

CDR3 in DNA: TGTGCTACGGGAATCTATACAGATACGCAGTATTTT. This translates into CATGIYTDTQYF. V gene TRBV19 combines with J gene TRBJ2-3, with D perhaps TRBD2 (5 bases). This CDR3 has 12 amino acids. Germline assignment: CDR1 LNHDA and CDR2 SQIVND (reference sequence).